Below, 25 T cell receptor beta chains from the same sample are listed, as sequenced in a study of T cells in Graves' hyperthyroidism and ophthalmopathy. It was RNA transcripts that yielded the amplified TCR beta CDR3 regions. A set of HTBI primers served as the primers for a first-round RT-PCR of the TCR CDR3. TCRdb reanalysed the multiplex PCR reads using MiXCR and keeps one entry per CDR3 protein. This table has roughly 300,000 distinct CDR3 sequences, 15% to 20% appearing once. Material: blood. The receptors stem from a woman between 45 and 60 years old with Graves' hyperthyroidism.

This chain joins TRBV20-1 and TRBJ2-7; D is uncertain. CDR1 and CDR2 (germline): DFQATT, SNEGSKA (reference sequence). The CDR3 runs to 13 residues. V lost 0 bases to trimming and J lost 4 bases, with 10 bases between them. CDR3 loop: CSARDNRDYEQYV. The CDR3 bases are TGCAGTGCTAGAGATAATAGAGATTACGAGCAGTACGTC.

Comments on this clonotype: This may arise from a read error, as a much more abundant clone is one base away. CDR3 sequence (DNA): TGTGCCAGCAGTTCTCCGGACAGGGGACGGGAGGCCCAGTACTTC. Its protein product is CASSSPDRGREAQYF. The chain carries TRBV6-4 and TRBJ2-5, with 9 bases lining up with TRBD1. The CDR3 is made up of 15 amino acids. The germline gives CDR1 MRHNA, CDR2 SNTAGT. V was pared by 5 bases and J by 9 bases, with 13 bases of the junction left unmatched.

The chain is built from TRBV11-2 and TRBJ2-1; TRBD2 matches at 13 bases. The CDR3 is made up of 15 amino acids. Looked up from germline, CDR1 is SGHAT and CDR2 is FQNNGV. V gave up 5 bases and J gave up 9 bases; unmatched junction bases: 7. The CDR3 loop is CASSPSTSGRGEQFF. CDR3 coding DNA: TGTGCCAGCAGCCCCTCCACTAGCGGGAGGGGTGAGCAGTTCTTC.

This clonotype was observed a handful of times. The chain uses TRBV12-3 or TRBV12-4 and TRBJ1-1; D might be TRBD1 (6 bases). This CDR3 has 14 amino acids. Trimming stripped 4 bases from V and 1 base from J, with 10 bases between. CDR3 residues: CASSSRGPNTEAFF. The CDR3 DNA sequence: TGTGCCAGCAGTTCCAGGGGCCCGAACACTGAAGCTTTCTTT.

This clonotype has just a few counts. CDR3 sequence: CASSTTSGYTGELFF. The CDR3 coding sequence is TGTGCCAGCAGTACGACTAGCGGCTACACCGGGGAGCTGTTTTTT. V is TRBV12-3 or TRBV12-4 and J is TRBJ2-2, with 9 bases matching TRBD2. This CDR3 has 15 residues. The V and J ends lost 5 bases and 3 bases, in that order; junction bases with no gene match: 4.

This clonotype has at least ten counts. V and J are TRBV5-1 and TRBJ2-7, with 7 bases aligning to TRBD1. Germline loops: CDR1 SGHRS, CDR2 YFSETQ. The length of the CDR3 is 13 residues. Losses at the gene ends were 1 base for V and 3 bases for J; bases not matched to a gene: 1. The CDR3 sequence: CASSLTGVYEQYF. DNA of the CDR3: TGCGCCAGCAGCTTGACAGGGGTCTACGAGCAGTACTTC.

This clonotype came up a few times. Given a much more abundant clone one base away, this may be a read error. Likely a read error: the CDR3 ends without its conserved phenylalanine or tryptophan. The chain recombines TRBV11-2 with TRBJ1-1; D uncertain. Germline V gene sequence: CDR1 SGHAT, CDR2 FQNNGV. Trimming stripped 1 base from V and 1 base from J, with 4 bases between. This CDR3 is built from 13 residues. The CDR3 sequence is CASSLVPNTEAFL. As DNA, the CDR3 is TGTGCCAGCAGCTTAGTTCCGAACACTGAAGCTTTCCTT.

This clonotype showed up just once. A read error may produce the germline difference seen at one junction end. The chain joins TRBV7-9 to TRBJ2-2; 10 nucleotides align to TRBD1. Germline lookup yields CDR1 SEHNR and CDR2 FQNEAQ (reference sequence). The CDR3 length is 15 residues. CDR3 amino acids: CASSLTGGYTRELFF. CDR3 bases: TGTGCCAGCAGCCTGACAGGGGGCTACACCCGGGAGCTGTTTTTT.

This clonotype was detected ten times or more. The rearrangement joins TRBV6-6 to TRBJ2-7; D might be TRBD1 or TRBD2, each matching 5 bases. The CDR3 extends over 12 amino acids. CDR1 MNHNY and CDR2 SVGAGI come from the germline V gene (reference sequence). Trimming stripped 4 bases from V and 5 bases from J, with 9 bases between. CDR3 in amino acids: CASSWGTNEQYF. Written as DNA, the CDR3 is TGTGCCAGCAGTTGGGGGACCAACGAGCAGTACTTC.

In this sample, this clonotype turned up a few times. This chain links TRBV6-1 with TRBJ2-7; D is unresolved. Germline CDR1 is MNHNS and CDR2 is SASEGT. This CDR3 has 16 amino acids. The V gene lost 5 bases and the J gene lost 0 bases, with 17 bases spanning the gap. The CDR3 loop reads CASSTFGPSSSYEQYV. The CDR3 bases are TGTGCCAGCAGTACCTTCGGACCGTCGAGCTCCTACGAGCAGTACGTC.

This clonotype occurred many times. J is TRBJ2-7 and V is TRBV11-2; D possibly corresponds to TRBD2 (6 bases). This CDR3 has 15 residues. The germline V and J ends were trimmed by 5 bases and 2 bases, with 16 bases remaining between them. Germline V gene data show CDR1 as SGHAT and CDR2 as FQNNGV. CDR3 protein: CASSPRSSGTYEQYF. The DNA for the CDR3 is TGTGCCAGCAGCCCCCGAAGTAGCGGCACCTACGAGCAGTACTTC.

This clonotype occurred many times. The chain recombines TRBV6-5 with TRBJ2-5; no reliable D call. Germline values: CDR1 MNHEY, CDR2 SVGAGI. The V gene lost 2 bases and the J gene lost 4 bases, with 5 bases spanning the gap. The CDR3 totals 12 residues. The CDR3 sequence: CASSYDGETQYF. CDR3 in DNA: TGTGCCAGCAGTTACGATGGAGAGACCCAGTACTTC.

The chain combines TRBV12-3 or TRBV12-4 with TRBJ1-1; no reliable D call. The V gene lost 2 bases and the J gene lost 8 bases, with 12 bases spanning the gap. The CDR3 is made up of 13 amino acids. The CDR3 protein is CASSLNPQKEAFF. Here the CDR3 DNA reads TGTGCCAGCAGTTTAAATCCACAGAAGGAAGCTTTCTTT.

The V and J genes are TRBV9 and TRBJ2-2, with TRBD1 identical over 7 bases. Germline lookup yields CDR1 SGDLS and CDR2 YYNGEE. The V and J ends lost 3 bases and 8 bases, in that order; junction bases with no gene match: 7. The CDR3 has 14 residues. CDR3 DNA sequence: TGTGCCAGCAGCGCGACAGGGATAGGAGGGGAGCTGTTTTTT. Encoded protein: CASSATGIGGELFF.

Regarding this clonotype: A much larger clone differs by one base, so this may be a read error. CDR3 residues: CASSRRTGSTTNEKLFF. The CDR3 DNA reads as TGTGCCAGCAGCCGTCGGACAGGAAGTACAACTAATGAAAAACTGTTTTTT. This sequence joins TRBV27 and TRBJ1-4; 7 nucleotides line up with TRBD1. Per the germline V gene, CDR1 is MNHEY and CDR2 is SMNVEV (reference sequence). Trimming cost V 6 bases and J 0 bases; bases outside gene matches: 10. CDR3 length: 17 residues. The full variable domain, completed using reference TRBV27 and TRBJ1-4, is EAQVTQNPRYLITVTGKKLTVTCSQNMNHEYMSWYRQDPGLGLRQIYYSMNVEVTDKGDVPEGYKVSRKEKRNFPLILESPSPNQTSLYFCASSRRTGSTTNEKLFFGSGTQLSVL.

The rearrangement joins TRBV28 to TRBJ2-1; the match to TRBD2 covers 8 bases. This CDR3 contains 16 residues. CDR1 and CDR2 from the germline V gene are MDHEN and SYDVKM. Unmatched junction bases numbered 11, after V lost 6 bases and J lost 4 bases. The DNA of the CDR3 is TGTGCCAGCAGCCCAGCCCTCGGCGGGGGGTACAATGAGCAGTTCTTC. This gives the protein CASSPALGGGYNEQFF.

The chain has TRBV20-1 and TRBJ1-1; weak D call: TRBD1 (6 bases). Germline-derived CDR1 and CDR2 are DFQATT and SNEGSKA (reference sequence). V lost 0 bases to trimming and J lost 4 bases, with 15 bases between them. CDR3 length: 15 residues. In DNA, the CDR3 is TGCAGTGCTAGAGATATGCTGGGGGCTCCCACTGAAGCTTTCTTT. It is translated as CSARDMLGAPTEAFF.

This clonotype was observed a handful of times. The chain has TRBV29-1 and TRBJ2-5; 8 nucleotides match TRBD1. Unmatched junction bases numbered 6, after V lost 5 bases and J lost 4 bases. This CDR3 contains 13 residues. The germline gives CDR1 SQVTM, CDR2 ANQGSEA. The CDR3 spells CSVPRQGAETQYF. CDR3 bases: TGCAGCGTTCCCCGGCAGGGGGCAGAGACCCAGTACTTC.

This clonotype was observed a few times. The J gene is TRBJ2-2, the V gene TRBV7-3; 7 positions agree with TRBD2. The germline V gene encodes CDR1 SGHTA and CDR2 FQGTGA. The CDR3 runs 19 residues. V gave up 5 bases and J gave up 0 bases; unmatched junction bases: 15. CDR3 nucleotides: TGTGCCAGCAGCGAAGTCGCGCCTAGCGGATATACGAACACCGGGGAGCTGTTTTTT. This encodes CASSEVAPSGYTNTGELFF. The variable domain in full, completed from reference TRBV7-3 and TRBJ2-2, reads GAGVSQTPSNKVTEKGKYVELRCDPISGHTALYWYRQSLGQGPEFLIYFQGTGAADDSGLPNDRFFAVRPEGSVSTLKIQRTERGDSAVYLCASSEVAPSGYTNTGELFFGEGSRLTVL.

This chain connects TRBV27 to TRBJ2-7; 7 nucleotides align to TRBD2. Germline CDR1 and CDR2: MNHEY and SMNVEV (reference sequence). The CDR3 is made up of 15 amino acids. Trimming cost V 3 bases and J 3 bases; bases outside gene matches: 8. The CDR3 DNA reads as TGTGCCAGCAGTTTCTTTTCCGGGAGGAGCTACGAGCAGTACTTC. Its translation is CASSFFSGRSYEQYF.

This clonotype was recorded a few times. This chain connects TRBV7-8 to TRBJ2-1, with TRBD2 identical over 10 bases. CDR1 is SGHVS, CDR2 FQNEAQ, per germline. The ends lost 1 base at V and 8 bases at J; junction bases unmatched: 5. The CDR3 has 15 residues. The DNA for the CDR3 is TGTGCCAGCAGCTTAGTAGCTAGCGGGAGTTATGAGCAGTTCTTC. Its translation is CASSLVASGSYEQFF.

The chain has TRBV20-1 and TRBJ2-1; 10 bases are shared with TRBD2. The junction had 11 bases not matched to a gene; V was cut back by 6 bases and J by 9 bases. This CDR3 region has 14 residues. The V gene's germline CDR1 is DFQATT and CDR2 SNEGSKA (reference sequence). CDR3 DNA: TGCAGTGCCTCGCCTAGCGGGAGAATGGGTGAGCAGTTCTTC. Its translation: CSASPSGRMGEQFF.

The V call is TRBV30, the J call TRBJ2-5; D is uncertain. Trimming cost V 0 bases and J 1 base, with 9 bases left between them. The CDR3 covers 14 residues. Germline V gene sequence: CDR1 GTSNPN, CDR2 SVGIG (reference sequence). In nucleotides, the CDR3 is TGTGCCTGGAGTGTAGCCACATTCCAAGAGACCCAGTACTTC. Translating gives CAWSVATFQETQYF.

This clonotype was detected many times. The chain is built from TRBV28 and TRBJ1-1, with a tentative D call TRBD1 (5 bases). Trimming left V 6 bases short and J 4 bases short, with 15 bases between. Germline loops: CDR1 MDHEN, CDR2 SYDVKM. The CDR3 consists of 14 residues. DNA for the CDR3: TGTGCCAGCAGCCCCGCCACAGGAGTCACTGAAGCTTTCTTT. Protein sequence: CASSPATGVTEAFF.

V and J are TRBV7-2 and TRBJ1-1, with no clear D. Germline V CDR1 and CDR2: SGHTA, FQGNSA. The CDR3 is made up of 13 amino acids. V lost 4 bases and J 1 base, leaving 7 bases between the germline ends. The CDR3 loop reads CASSYGANTEAFF. CDR3 nucleotide sequence: TGTGCCAGCAGCTATGGAGCGAACACTGAAGCTTTCTTT.